The 10 T cell receptor beta chains given below trace back to one sample, sequenced in a study of tumor-infiltrating lymphocytes in primary liver carcinoma (dated by TCRdb to 2016 to 2017). RNA from unsorted whole blood was extracted with TRIzol reagent, and germline DNA was obtained with the DNeasy Blood & Tissue kit. These reads were obtained on an Illumina HiSeq 2500. Starting from 450 to 500 ng total RNA, TCRbeta-specific cDNA was produced by reverse transcription with a constant-region primer and ProtoScript II reverse transcriptase. The TCRbeta libraries were prepared through three rounds of nested multiplex PCR following a slightly modified ARM-PCR procedure. Multiplex TRBV1-TRBV30 forward primers and a Cbeta reverse primer were used in the first two PCR rounds, each of which was run for about 10 cycles. TCRdb handled the public reads itself, with Q25 trimming in fastp and clone calling in MiXCR, and kept productive beta chains. Every distinct CDR3 protein forms one entry, paired with its most common genes and DNA. The sample table records approximately 300,000 distinct CDR3 sequences; about 62% of these occur just once. The top ten clonotypes cover roughly 9% of the sample.

Sequenced: peripheral blood. The receptors were sampled from a man in his forties or fifties with primary liver carcinoma and hepatitis B virus infection.

Of note for this clonotype: A much more abundant neighbour one base away suggests this may be a read error. This chain connects TRBV4-2 to TRBJ2-7; D is possibly TRBD2 (6 bases). Germline CDR1 LGHNA, CDR2 YNFKEQ. The CDR3 is 17 residues long. V gave up 1 base and J gave up 4 bases, with 20 bases separating them. DNA for the CDR3: TGTGCCAGCAGCCAAGGAAGCAATTCGGGACTCTATTACGAGCAGTACTTC. Translation gives CASSQGSNSGLYYEQYF.

In regard to this clonotype: A much larger clone differs by one base, so this may be a read error. This chain uses TRBV12-3 or TRBV12-4 with TRBJ1-1; TRBD1 aligns across 8 bases. This CDR3 has 15 residues. With V trimmed by 7 bases and J by 0 bases, 7 bases remained unmatched. The CDR3 is CASNTTGGLNTEAFF. CDR3 coding DNA: TGTGCCAGCAATACTACAGGGGGTTTGAACACTGAAGCTTTCTTT.

About this clonotype: A much larger clone sits a single nucleotide away, making a read error possible. The chain recombines TRBV6-5 with TRBJ1-2; D is uncertain. V shed 9 bases and J shed 2 bases, with 13 bases lying between them. The CDR3 has 13 residues. Germline CDR1 is MNHEY and CDR2 is SVGAGI. The CDR3 loop is CARTPHSNYGYTF. The DNA of the CDR3 is TGTGCCAGGACCCCACATAGCAACTATGGCTACACCTTC.

About this clonotype itself: This clone may be a read error of a much larger clone one base away. This chain joins TRBV10-3 and TRBJ2-7; 13 bases match TRBD2. CDR3 size: 14 residues. The germline CDR1 and CDR2 sequences are ENHRY and SYGVKD. This CDR3 is CASSEGLAGDEQYF. CDR3 DNA sequence: TGTGCCAGCAGTGAAGGACTAGCGGGAGACGAGCAGTACTTC.

Of note for this clonotype: A much bigger clone sits one base away, suggesting this may be a read error. The gene calls are TRBV10-2 and TRBJ2-3; D might be TRBD2 (5 bases). This CDR3 is 13 amino acids long. Trimming left V 4 bases short and J 10 bases short, with 15 bases between. CDR1 and CDR2 (germline): WSHSY, SAAADI. The CDR3 is CASSVLSSKAQYF. CDR3 DNA: TGCGCCAGCAGTGTTCTCTCTAGCAAAGCGCAGTATTTT.

To note about this clonotype: This may come from a read error, since a much larger clone is one base off. V gene TRBV11-2 combines with J gene TRBJ2-7; D unclear. The length of the CDR3 is 13 residues. Per germline, CDR1 SGHAT and CDR2 FQNNGV. The CDR3 DNA is TGTGCCAGCCGCTTAGATACAGCGAACGAGCAGTACTTC. Protein sequence: CASRLDTANEQYF. Filled out from reference TRBV11-2 and TRBJ2-7, the complete variable domain reads EAGVAQSPRYKIIEKRQSVAFWCNPISGHATLYWYQQILGQGPKLLIQFQNNGVVDDSQLPKDRFSAERLKGVDSTLKIQPAKLEDSAVYLCASRLDTANEQYFGPGTRLTVT.

V gene TRBV14 combines with J gene TRBJ2-5; 8 bases match TRBD2. In germline, CDR1 is SGHDN, CDR2 FVKESK. The junction had 8 bases not matched to a gene; V was cut back by 5 bases and J by 0 bases. The CDR3 loop spans 16 amino acids. CDR3 sequence: CASSSRTSLYQETQYF. The CDR3 DNA reads as TGTGCCAGCAGCTCCCGGACTAGCCTTTACCAAGAGACCCAGTACTTC.

This clonotype was observed a handful of times. The chain employs TRBV7-9 and TRBJ1-1, with 7 positions matching TRBD1. The CDR3 totals 14 residues. Losses at the gene ends were 2 bases for V and 3 bases for J; bases not matched to a gene: 3. Germline lookup yields CDR1 SEHNR and CDR2 FQNEAQ (reference sequence). CDR3 DNA sequence: TGTGCCAGCAGCTTAACCAGGGGGGACACTGAAGCTTTCTTT. Translation gives CASSLTRGDTEAFF.

The rearrangement links TRBV11-2 to TRBJ2-1; TRBD2 agrees at 8 bases. CDR1 and CDR2 (germline): SGHAT, FQNNGV. The CDR3 loop spans 14 amino acids. The V and J ends lost 5 bases and 12 bases, in that order; junction bases with no gene match: 12. CDR3 loop: CASSTSGSSSGQFF. The CDR3 nucleotides read TGTGCCAGCAGCACTAGCGGAAGTAGCAGTGGGCAGTTCTTC.

This clonotype was counted at least ten times. The chain carries TRBV11-1 and TRBJ2-1; TRBD2 matches 13 bases. V was clipped by 2 bases and J by 7 bases; unmatched bases: 11. The CDR3 is made up of 18 amino acids. The germline CDR1 and CDR2 sequences are SGHAT and FQDESV (reference sequence). CDR3 bases: TGTGCCAGCAGCTTATTCAGTTTGGCGACTAGCGGGGGGAATGAGCAGTTCTTC. Its protein is CASSLFSLATSGGNEQFF.